One sample yielded the 19 T cell receptor beta chains listed below, sequenced in a study of blood T cells in healthy people across ages. The authors ran a second PCR of roughly 7 to 11 cycles using a sample-barcoded 5' primer and a J-beta primer mix. TCRdb reprocessed the 5' RACE reads with MiXCR, giving one entry per CDR3 protein. The repertoire has about a million distinct CDR3 sequences, roughly 51% of them found once; the top ten carry about 21%. What was sequenced was blood. The receptor source for this set is a woman aged 55 to 70 in good health.

The chain recombines TRBV20-1 with TRBJ2-1; D is ambiguous. Germline V gene lookup returns CDR1 DFQATT and CDR2 SNEGSKA (reference sequence). The V end was cut by 6 bases, the J end by 6 bases, with 18 bases between. CDR3 length equals 14 residues. In DNA, the CDR3 is TGCAGTGCCACGACGAGCAATTGGTTCAATGAGCAGTTCTTC. It encodes CSATTSNWFNEQFF.

This chain links TRBV29-1 with TRBJ2-1; weak D call: TRBD2 (6 bases). The germline gives CDR1 SQVTM, CDR2 ANQGSEA. V was pared by 7 bases and J by 7 bases, with 20 bases between. There are 14 residues in the CDR3. CDR3 in DNA: TGCAGCGCAACGGGAGTAGCCGCGGGAAATGAGCAGTTCTTC. It is translated as CSATGVAAGNEQFF.

This clonotype appeared once. The J gene is TRBJ2-4, the V gene TRBV27; D is uncertain. The CDR3 is 13 residues long. The V end was cut by 4 bases, the J end by 6 bases, with 10 bases between. Germline values: CDR1 MNHEY, CDR2 SMNVEV (reference sequence). CDR3 region: CASSSLEVNIQYF. CDR3 nucleotides: TGTGCCAGCAGTTCCCTCGAGGTAAACATTCAGTACTTC.

The table lists this clonotype with a few counts. The chain joins TRBV7-2 to TRBJ2-3; tentatively, D is TRBD1 or TRBD2 (5 bases each). The CDR3 covers 13 residues. Trimming took off 3 bases at V and 6 bases at J, with 10 bases between the two ends. Per germline, CDR1 SGHTA and CDR2 FQGNSA. The CDR3 is CASSLGVGDTQYF. In DNA, the CDR3 is TGTGCCAGCAGCTTGGGGGTTGGGGATACGCAGTATTTT. Using reference TRBV7-2 and TRBJ2-3 for the parts outside the CDR3, the full variable domain is GAGVSQSPSNKVTEKGKDVELRCDPISGHTALYWYRQSLGQGLEFLIYFQGNSAPDKSGLPSDRFSAERTGGSVSTLTIQRTQQEDSAVYLCASSLGVGDTQYFGPGTRLTVL.

The V call is TRBV6-2 or TRBV6-3, the J call TRBJ2-1; 7 nucleotides line up with TRBD2. The CDR3 covers 14 residues. The ends lost 5 bases at V and 5 bases at J; junction bases unmatched: 6. Germline CDR1 reads MNHEY; CDR2 reads SVGEGT. CDR3 nucleotides: TGTGCCAGCAGTGGACTAGTTTTTCACAATGAGCAGTTCTTC. This translates into CASSGLVFHNEQFF.

The rearrangement uses TRBV7-2 and TRBJ2-1, with a possible D match to TRBD2 (6 bases). TRBJ2-7 explains the end of the DNA better; the J call may be wrong. The CDR3 consists of 15 residues. CDR1 and CDR2 (germline): SGHTA, FQGNSA. CDR3 protein: CASSRDSSSYNEQYF. CDR3 in DNA: TGTGCCAGCAGCCGGGACTCGAGCTCCTACAATGAGCAGTACTTC.

The J gene is TRBJ2-5, the V gene TRBV6-2 or TRBV6-3; no firm D call. The J call could be wrong; TRBJ2-1 is a better fit for the DNA end. This CDR3 has 13 residues. The germline V gene encodes CDR1 MNHEY and CDR2 SVGEGT. The CDR3 protein is CASGPLVQETQFF. The CDR3 region has the DNA TGTGCCAGCGGCCCCTTGGTCCAAGAGACCCAGTTCTTC.

The chain uses TRBV20-1 and TRBJ2-7, with 7 bases aligning to TRBD1. Unmatched junction bases numbered 8, after V lost 4 bases and J lost 2 bases. CDR1 and CDR2 from the germline V gene are DFQATT and SNEGSKA (reference sequence). This CDR3 is 14 amino acids long. As DNA, the CDR3 is TGCAGTGCTACAAACCGGGACAGCCCCTACGAGCAGTACTTC. Protein: CSATNRDSPYEQYF.

V and J are TRBV28 and TRBJ1-5; tentatively, D is TRBD1 (6 bases). Per germline, CDR1 MDHEN and CDR2 SYDVKM. The CDR3 contains 15 residues. With 7 bases removed from V and 7 bases from J, the gap between germline ends came to 20 bases. CDR3 sequence: CASTSQGVRRQPQHF. The CDR3 DNA sequence: TGTGCCAGCACATCACAGGGAGTGAGGAGACAGCCCCAGCATTTT.

About this clonotype itself: The junction shows a germline mismatch at one end, possibly a read error. This chain uses TRBV12-3 or TRBV12-4 with TRBJ1-5, with D perhaps matching TRBD1 (6 bases). The length of the CDR3 is 13 residues. The CDR3 protein is CACSVRGGQPQHF. In DNA form, the CDR3 reads TGTGCCTGCAGTGTAAGGGGGGGTCAGCCCCAGCATTTT.

This clonotype showed up just a few times. The chain recombines TRBV4-3 with TRBJ2-1; 11 nucleotides line up with TRBD2. V trimming: 1 base; J trimming: 9 bases; junction bases outside the gene matches: 8. Germline CDR1 is LGHNA and CDR2 is YSLEER. The CDR3 loop spans 16 amino acids. CDR3 nucleotide sequence: TGCGCCAGCAGCCAAGGTCGGGTAGCGGGAGGGTCTGAGCAGTTCTTC. Protein: CASSQGRVAGGSEQFF.

The chain combines TRBV28 with TRBJ2-3; 7 bases fit TRBD1. CDR3 length equals 15 residues. Germline CDR1 reads MDHEN; CDR2 reads SYDVKM. V was clipped by 5 bases and J by 8 bases; unmatched bases: 13. This CDR3 is CASSHPGTEISTQYF. DNA for the CDR3: TGTGCCAGCAGTCATCCCGGGACAGAAATTTCTACGCAGTATTTT.

V is TRBV5-8 and J is TRBJ1-2; D may be TRBD1 (5 bases). V shed 9 bases and J shed 4 bases, with 19 bases lying between them. Germline V gives CDR1 SGHTS, CDR2 YDEGEE. The length of the CDR3 is 14 residues. The CDR3 DNA reads TGTGCCACAAATCCAGGGCATTGGGGCTATGGCTACACCTTC. Amino acids: CATNPGHWGYGYTF.

The CDR3 here is CASSPPTGEYYGYTF. The CDR3 nucleotides read TGTGCCAGCAGTCCCCCGACAGGGGAATACTATGGCTACACCTTC. J is TRBJ1-2 and V is TRBV28; TRBD1 matches 8 bases. The CDR3 loop spans 15 amino acids. Losses at the gene ends were 5 bases for V and 3 bases for J; bases not matched to a gene: 8. Germline V gives CDR1 MDHEN, CDR2 SYDVKM.

This clonotype occurred a few times. The V gene is TRBV20-1, the J gene TRBJ2-7, with 11 bases lining up with TRBD1. Germline V lookup: CDR1 DFQATT, CDR2 SNEGSKA (reference sequence). The CDR3 extends over 13 amino acids. The CDR3 sequence: CSALDRGLYEQYF. As DNA, the CDR3 is TGCAGCGCTTTGGACAGGGGGCTCTACGAGCAGTACTTC.

V gene TRBV19 combines with J gene TRBJ1-2; D might be TRBD1 (5 bases). Germline V gene lookup returns CDR1 LNHDA and CDR2 SQIVND (reference sequence). The CDR3 extends over 16 amino acids. Between the trimmed V and J ends, which lost 1 base and 4 bases, there was a span of 16 bases. The CDR3 loop is CASSIVYDSSAYGYTF. The CDR3 DNA is TGTGCCAGTAGTATAGTGTACGACAGCTCCGCCTATGGCTACACCTTC.

This chain connects TRBV5-6 to TRBJ2-3; possible D gene TRBD1, 6 bases. Deletions cut 4 bases from V and 2 bases from J, with 11 bases between. Germline-derived CDR1 and CDR2 are SGHDT and YYEEEE. This CDR3 contains 14 residues. In nucleotides, the CDR3 is TGTGCCAGCAGCCCTGGGACACACACAGATACGCAGTATTTT. Its protein is CASSPGTHTDTQYF.

In this sample, this clonotype turned up a few times. This chain joins TRBV5-1 and TRBJ2-7; TRBD2 matches 8 bases. Germline CDR1 is SGHRS and CDR2 is YFSETQ. With 4 bases clipped from V and 0 bases from J, the junction kept 3 bases outside the gene matches. CDR3 size: 14 residues. In DNA, the CDR3 is TGCGCCAGCAGCGCAGCGGGAGTCTCCTACGAGCAGTACTTC. This sequence encodes CASSAAGVSYEQYF.

This chain connects TRBV6-6 to TRBJ2-7; weak D call: TRBD1 (5 bases). V was clipped by 5 bases and J by 1 base, with 15 bases between them. The germline gives CDR1 MNHNY, CDR2 SVGAGI (reference sequence). The CDR3 runs 15 residues. In DNA, the CDR3 is TGTGCCAGCAGTGCCACAGGAGTTCCTTCCTACGAGCAGTACTTC. As protein: CASSATGVPSYEQYF.